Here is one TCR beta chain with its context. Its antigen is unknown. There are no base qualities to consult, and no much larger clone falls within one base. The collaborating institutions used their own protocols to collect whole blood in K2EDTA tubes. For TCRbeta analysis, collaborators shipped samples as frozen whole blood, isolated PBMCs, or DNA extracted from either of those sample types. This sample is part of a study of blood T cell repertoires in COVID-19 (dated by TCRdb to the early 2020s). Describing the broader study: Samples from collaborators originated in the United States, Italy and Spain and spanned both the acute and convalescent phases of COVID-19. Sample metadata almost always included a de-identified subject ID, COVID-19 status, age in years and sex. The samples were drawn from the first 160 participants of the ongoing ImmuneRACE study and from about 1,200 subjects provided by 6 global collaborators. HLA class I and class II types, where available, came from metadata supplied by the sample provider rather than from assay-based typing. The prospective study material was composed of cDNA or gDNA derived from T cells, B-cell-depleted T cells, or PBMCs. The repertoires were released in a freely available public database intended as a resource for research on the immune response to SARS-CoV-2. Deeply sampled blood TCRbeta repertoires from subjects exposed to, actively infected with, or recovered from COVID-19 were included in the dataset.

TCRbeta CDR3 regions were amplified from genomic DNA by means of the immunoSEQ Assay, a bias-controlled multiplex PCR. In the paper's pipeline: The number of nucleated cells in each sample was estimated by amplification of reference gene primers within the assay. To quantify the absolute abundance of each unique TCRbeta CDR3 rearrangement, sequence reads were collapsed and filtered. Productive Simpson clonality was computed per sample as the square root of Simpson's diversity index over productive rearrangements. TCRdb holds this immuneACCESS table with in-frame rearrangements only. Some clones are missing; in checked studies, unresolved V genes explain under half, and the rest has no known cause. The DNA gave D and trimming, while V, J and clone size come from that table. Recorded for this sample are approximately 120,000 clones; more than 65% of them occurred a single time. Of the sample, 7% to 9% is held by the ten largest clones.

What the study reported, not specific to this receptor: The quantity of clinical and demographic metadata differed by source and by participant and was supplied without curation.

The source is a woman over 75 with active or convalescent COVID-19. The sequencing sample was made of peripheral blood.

The nucleotides are TGCGCCAGCAATAGCGGGGGGAACACCGGGGAGCTGTTTTTT. It specifies CASNSGGNTGELFF. The chain couples TRBV10-1 to TRBJ2-2; 9 middle bases align to TRBD2. The germline V gene (reference sequence) yields WNHNN for CDR1 and SYGVQD for CDR2. The CDR3 has 14 amino acids, counting the end cysteine and phenylalanine. Here the CDR3 DNA is all that survives: 42 bases in frame from base 1. V lost 7 bases and J lost 1 base, and the count of bases not matched to a germline gene is 1.